Shown below are 28 T cell receptor beta chains from a single sample sequenced in a study of cytomegalovirus exposure and HLA in healthy donors. A multiplex PCR was run with 60 Vbeta primers and 13 Jbeta primers. Data came from immunoSEQ multiplex PCR; TCRdb stores just in-frame clones and leaves some out. Altogether some 120,000 clones are present, roughly three quarters being singletons, with the ten largest covering 1.5% to 2%. The specimen was PBMCs. These receptors were obtained from a woman aged 18-35 years in good health and CMV-seronegative.

This chain connects TRBV7-6 to TRBJ1-1, with 9 bases fitting TRBD1. The CDR3 has 18 residues. CDR1 is SGHVS, CDR2 FNYEAQ, per germline. J was trimmed by 4 bases and V by 2 bases; bases with no gene match: 14. DNA for the CDR3: TGTGCCAGCAGCTTAAAAACCGGGACAGGGAGGTTGGGCACTGAAGCTTTCTTT. Translating it yields CASSLKTGTGRLGTEAFF. The variable domain in full, with the rest retrieved from reference TRBV7-6 and TRBJ1-1, is GAGVSQSPRYKVTKRGQDVALRCDPISGHVSLYWYRQALGQGPEFLTYFNYEAQQDKSGLPNDRFSAERPEGSISTLTIQRTEQRDSAMYRCASSLKTGTGRLGTEAFFGQGTRLTVV.

CDR3 protein: CASSLVGLSYEQYF. The CDR3 region has the DNA TGCGCCAGCAGCTTGGTCGGACTCTCCTACGAGCAGTACTTC. The chain is built from TRBV5-1 and TRBJ2-7; D may be TRBD2 (5 bases). CDR3 length: 14 residues. The ends were cut back, 0 bases at V and 0 bases at J, with 7 bases in the middle. Germline V gene lookup returns CDR1 SGHRS and CDR2 YFSETQ.

This chain connects TRBV29-1 to TRBJ2-1, with 8 bases aligning to TRBD1. Germline V gene data show CDR1 as SQVTM and CDR2 as ANQGSEA. J lost 7 bases, V lost 3 bases, and 5 bases had no gene match. The CDR3 loop spans 13 amino acids. CDR3 in DNA: TGCAGCGTTGATAAGAGACAGGGGAATGAGCAGTTCTTC. Protein: CSVDKRQGNEQFF.

V and J are TRBV14 and TRBJ1-1; possibly TRBD1 for D (5 bases). This CDR3 region has 17 residues. The V gene's germline CDR1 is SGHDN and CDR2 FVKESK. V gave up 1 base and J gave up 5 bases, with 20 bases separating them. CDR3: CASSQGAGHSRGTEAFF. CDR3 coding DNA: TGTGCCAGCAGCCAAGGGGCCGGGCACTCAAGGGGAACTGAAGCTTTCTTT. Variable domain in full (rest from reference TRBV14 and TRBJ1-1): EAGVTQFPSHSVIEKGQTVTLRCDPISGHDNLYWYRRVMGKEIKFLLHFVKESKQDESGMPNNRFLAERTGGTYSTLKVQPAELEDSGVYFCASSQGAGHSRGTEAFFGQGTRLTVV.

This sequence joins TRBV5-1 and TRBJ1-1; D gene unclear. Germline V lookup: CDR1 SGHRS, CDR2 YFSETQ. V lost 0 bases and J lost 4, with 10 bases in between. CDR3 length: 14 amino acids. This CDR3 is CASSLAQVGTEAFF. The CDR3 nucleotides are TGCGCCAGCAGCTTGGCTCAGGTGGGCACTGAAGCTTTCTTT. Variable domain in full (rest from reference TRBV5-1 and TRBJ1-1): KAGVTQTPRYLIKTRGQQVTLSCSPISGHRSVSWYQQTPGQGLQFLFEYFSETQRNKGNFPGRFSGRQFSNSRSEMNVSTLELGDSALYLCASSLAQVGTEAFFGQGTRLTVV.

The chain is built from TRBV19 and TRBJ2-5, with D perhaps TRBD1 (5 bases). V lost 6 bases and J 4 bases, leaving 24 bases between the germline ends. The CDR3 contains 17 residues. CDR1 and CDR2 (germline): LNHDA, SQIVND (reference sequence). CDR3 bases: TGTGCCAGTAGCCGCTTCCGGTTCTCGGACAAGGGAGAGACCCAGTACTTC. Translating it yields CASSRFRFSDKGETQYF. The variable domain in full, completed from reference TRBV19 and TRBJ2-5, reads DGGITQSPKYLFRKEGQNVTLSCEQNLNHDAMYWYRQDPGQGLRLIYYSQIVNDFQKGDIAEGYSVSREKKESFPLTVTSAQKNPTAFYLCASSRFRFSDKGETQYFGPGTRLLVL.

This rearrangement joins TRBV5-8 to TRBJ2-2; weak D call: TRBD2 (6 bases). The CDR3 has 16 amino acids. Germline V gene lookup returns CDR1 SGHTS and CDR2 YDEGEE. V was trimmed by 0 bases and J by 1 base, leaving 10 bases between them. Here the CDR3 DNA reads TGTGCCAGCAGCTTGGCCCCGGGAGTGAACACCGGGGAGCTGTTTTTT. It is translated as CASSLAPGVNTGELFF.

This chain joins TRBV27 and TRBJ2-5; 11 bases are shared with TRBD1. The CDR3 spans 14 residues. CDR1 MNHEY and CDR2 SMNVEV come from the germline V gene (reference sequence). Trimming cost V 7 bases and J 2 bases; bases outside gene matches: 3. The CDR3: CASTDRGLQETQYF. DNA for the CDR3: TGTGCCAGCACGGACAGGGGGCTTCAAGAGACCCAGTACTTC.

This chain uses TRBV28 with TRBJ1-2; tentatively, D is TRBD1 (6 bases). This CDR3 has 13 amino acids. The germline CDR1 and CDR2 sequences are MDHEN and SYDVKM. Trimming cost V 10 bases and J 3 bases, with 15 bases left between them. The CDR3 nucleotides are TGTGCCACCTCCACTAAGGGGGACTATGGCTACACCTTC. It encodes CATSTKGDYGYTF.

The chain is built from TRBV2 and TRBJ2-7; perhaps TRBD2 as D (5 bases). Germline assignment: CDR1 SNHLY and CDR2 FYNNEI. V gave up 6 bases and J gave up 3 bases, with 15 bases separating them. CDR3 length equals 14 residues. In DNA form, the CDR3 reads TGTGCCAGCAGAGGTGGAGGCCTACGCTACGAGCAGTACTTC. It is translated as CASRGGGLRYEQYF.

This clone occurred a few times. V and J are TRBV6-5 and TRBJ2-5; possible D gene TRBD2, 5 bases. Germline V gene data show CDR1 as MNHEY and CDR2 as SVGAGI. The CDR3 is 14 residues long. V gave up 5 bases and J gave up 1 base, with 11 bases separating them. The DNA of the CDR3 is TGTGCCAGCAGTGAATGGAGGCCCCAAGAGACCCAGTACTTC. Its translation: CASSEWRPQETQYF.

This clone was seen a handful of times. This rearrangement joins TRBV7-9 to TRBJ1-4; 8 nucleotides align to TRBD1. The germline gives CDR1 SEHNR, CDR2 FQNEAQ (reference sequence). The J segment lost 7 bases and the V segment lost 4 bases, leaving 8 bases of the junction unmatched. The CDR3 covers 15 residues. Here the CDR3 DNA reads TGTGCCAGCAGCTCGGACAGGGCTTGGGGTGAAAAACTGTTTTTT. The encoded protein is CASSSDRAWGEKLFF.

The chain recombines TRBV5-1 with TRBJ1-2, with D possibly being TRBD1 (5 bases). This CDR3 is 15 amino acids long. Germline values: CDR1 SGHRS, CDR2 YFSETQ. Trimming took 4 bases from V and 8 from J, leaving 21 bases between them. In nucleotides, the CDR3 is TGCGCCAGCAGCCCTTCTGGGGCTCGGAGGGAAGGCTACACCTTC. Residues: CASSPSGARREGYTF.

This clone was observed a few times. The chain employs TRBV5-1 and TRBJ2-2; TRBD2 is a possible D gene (5 bases). This CDR3 has 15 amino acids. V lost 5 bases to trimming and J lost 4 bases, with 15 bases between them. The V gene's germline CDR1 is SGHRS and CDR2 YFSETQ. DNA for the CDR3: TGCGCCAGCAGAGCTAGGGCGGACTTCACCGGGGAGCTGTTTTTT. It is translated as CASRARADFTGELFF.

This chain's CDR3 is CASSSAGTGVYEQYF. CDR3 coding DNA: TGTGCCAGCAGCTCCGCCGGGACAGGGGTATACGAGCAGTACTTC. This chain joins TRBV5-6 and TRBJ2-5; the match to TRBD1 covers 10 bases. The tail of the sequence fits TRBJ2-7 better, so the J call may be wrong. Germline-derived CDR1 and CDR2 are SGHDT and YYEEEE. The length of the CDR3 is 15 residues.

V is TRBV7-8 and J is TRBJ2-7; 7 bases agree with TRBD1. The CDR3 is made up of 14 amino acids. Germline CDR1 SGHVS, CDR2 FQNEAQ. V was pared by 3 bases and J by 3 bases, with 5 bases of the junction left unmatched. CDR3 protein: CASSLVGGFYEQYF. DNA of the CDR3: TGTGCCAGCAGCTTGGTAGGGGGCTTCTACGAGCAGTACTTC.

This clone was seen a handful of times. The V call is TRBV10-3, the J call TRBJ1-5; a possible D gene is TRBD1 (5 bases). CDR3 length: 16 amino acids. The ends were cut back, 7 bases at V and 2 bases at J, with 18 bases in the middle. CDR1 and CDR2 from the germline V gene are ENHRY and SYGVKD. The CDR3 sequence is CAIIPVGGLGNQPQHF. The DNA of the CDR3 is TGTGCCATCATCCCGGTCGGGGGATTGGGCAATCAGCCCCAGCATTTT.

V usage is TRBV6-5 and J usage is TRBJ1-2, with D hard to call. The CDR3 length is 11 residues. CDR1 is MNHEY and CDR2 is SVGAGI in the germline V gene. V lost 2 bases, J lost 8 bases, and 6 bases lay in between. The DNA for the CDR3 is TGTGCCAGCAGTTACGGTCGGGGCTACACCTTC. Its translation: CASSYGRGYTF.

This clone has a single count. The chain carries TRBV5-6 and TRBJ1-2, with 10 bases matching TRBD1. Germline CDR1 reads SGHDT; CDR2 reads YYEEEE. J was trimmed by 2 bases and V by 4 bases; bases with no gene match: 5. This CDR3 comprises 15 residues. The CDR3 sequence is CASSLGTGENYGYTF. CDR3 nucleotides: TGTGCCAGCAGCCTAGGGACAGGGGAAAACTATGGCTACACCTTC.

This clone was seen just once. The rearrangement links TRBV7-2 to TRBJ1-4, with 7 positions matching TRBD1. V lost 5 bases and J lost 4; bases outside the gene matches: 7. Germline V gene sequence: CDR1 SGHTA, CDR2 FQGNSA. CDR3 size: 15 residues. CDR3 in DNA: TGTGCCAGCAGCGTAGGGGACAGTCTTAATGAAAAACTGTTTTTT. This sequence encodes CASSVGDSLNEKLFF. Supplemented by reference TRBV7-2 and TRBJ1-4, the full variable domain reads GAGVSQSPSNKVTEKGKDVELRCDPISGHTALYWYRQSLGQGLEFLIYFQGNSAPDKSGLPSDRFSAERTGGSVSTLTIQRTQQEDSAVYLCASSVGDSLNEKLFFGSGTQLSVL.

V and J are TRBV7-6 and TRBJ2-1; 7 positions agree with TRBD2. CDR1 SGHVS and CDR2 FNYEAQ come from the germline V gene. After removal of 5 bases from V and 9 bases from J, the junction contained 1 base not matched to a gene. The CDR3 spans 11 residues. Here the CDR3 DNA reads TGTGCCAGCAGCCCGGGGGGTGAGCAGTTCTTC. It specifies CASSPGGEQFF.

The chain employs TRBV7-9 and TRBJ1-2, with 9 nucleotides matching TRBD1. The CDR3 has 17 residues. Per the germline V gene, CDR1 is SEHNR and CDR2 is FQNEAQ (reference sequence). V lost 3 bases and J lost 0; bases outside the gene matches: 8. The CDR3 region has the DNA TGTGCCAGCAGCTTTTTGCTGGACAGGGGACCTAACTATGGCTACACCTTC. Amino acid sequence: CASSFLLDRGPNYGYTF.

The J gene is TRBJ2-7, the V gene TRBV2, with TRBD2 identical over 9 bases. CDR3 length equals 12 residues. Germline values: CDR1 SNHLY, CDR2 FYNNEI. V was clipped by 7 bases and J by 5 bases; unmatched bases: 3. The CDR3 here is CASNGGGDEQYF. For the CDR3, the DNA is TGTGCCAGCAACGGCGGGGGGGACGAGCAGTACTTC.

The V gene is TRBV6-6, the J gene TRBJ2-3; a weak D match, TRBD2 (5 bases). Germline V gene lookup returns CDR1 MNHNY and CDR2 SVGAGI (reference sequence). There are 14 residues in the CDR3. The V end lost 0 bases, the J end lost 10 bases, and 14 bases lay between the germline ends. The CDR3 nucleotides read TGTGCCAGCAGTTACTCGGAGGCCCCAAACTCGCAGTATTTT. Protein product: CASSYSEAPNSQYF.

The V gene is TRBV28, the J gene TRBJ1-1; 8 bases align to TRBD1. CDR1 is MDHEN, CDR2 SYDVKM, per germline. CDR3 size: 16 residues. V gave up 5 bases and J gave up 5 bases; unmatched junction bases: 13. CDR3 nucleotides: TGTGCCAGCAGTCAAACCTCAGGGGGCTTAAGGACTGAAGCTTTCTTT. Protein product: CASSQTSGGLRTEAFF.

The sample holds a few counts of this clone. This chain joins TRBV9 and TRBJ2-1; the D is unclear. Trimming stripped 0 bases from V and 0 bases from J, with 7 bases between. From germline, CDR1 is SGDLS and CDR2 YYNGEE. The CDR3 is 15 residues long. The CDR3 DNA follows: TGTGCCAGCAGCGTAGGTCACAGCTCCTACAATGAGCAGTTCTTC. Translation gives CASSVGHSSYNEQFF.

The rearrangement links TRBV10-3 to TRBJ1-6, with D tentatively TRBD1 (5 bases). V lost 6 bases and J lost 7, with 16 bases in between. This CDR3 has 15 residues. Per the germline V gene, CDR1 is ENHRY and CDR2 is SYGVKD. The DNA of the CDR3 is TGTGCCATCAGCCACGAGGGTCGGGGGAATTCACCCCTCCACTTT. Amino acids: CAISHEGRGNSPLHF.

This clone appeared a single time. The V call is TRBV7-6, the J call TRBJ2-3; 8 bases align to TRBD2. CDR3 length: 17 amino acids. V dropped 1 base and J dropped 5; count of bases not matched to a gene: 11. Germline V gene lookup returns CDR1 SGHVS and CDR2 FNYEAQ. In nucleotides, the CDR3 is TGTGCCAGCAGCTTAGTAGCGGGGTGGGAATTCGGAGATACGCAGTATTTT. Amino acids: CASSLVAGWEFGDTQYF. The full variable domain, completed using reference TRBV7-6 and TRBJ2-3, is GAGVSQSPRYKVTKRGQDVALRCDPISGHVSLYWYRQALGQGPEFLTYFNYEAQQDKSGLPNDRFSAERPEGSISTLTIQRTEQRDSAMYRCASSLVAGWEFGDTQYFGPGTRLTVL.